Each of the 19 T cell receptor beta chains below was sequenced from the same sample in a study of control samples from healthy donors and cancer patients. The table came from immunoSEQ multiplex PCR; TCRdb's copy has only in-frame clones and leaves some out. The sample carries 130,000 to 150,000 clones, around 90% recorded once. Specimen: blood. These receptors all stem from a young man in good health.

A few counts support this clone. V is TRBV6-2 or TRBV6-3 and J is TRBJ2-7, with 10 bases fitting TRBD2. Trimming took 4 bases from V and 2 from J; bases not matched to a gene: 2. The CDR3 is 14 amino acids. The germline V gene has CDR1 MNHEY and CDR2 SVGEGT. The CDR3: CASSSLAGAYEQYF. As DNA, the CDR3 is TGTGCCAGCAGTTCGCTAGCGGGAGCCTACGAGCAGTACTTC.

The genes are TRBV29-1 and TRBJ1-2; 7 bases map to TRBD1. With 6 bases clipped from V and 4 bases from J, the junction kept 5 bases outside the gene matches. The CDR3 loop spans 12 amino acids. Germline CDR1 is SQVTM and CDR2 is ANQGSEA. Here the CDR3 DNA reads TGCAGCGTCACAGGGGTGGGCTATGGCTACACCTTC. Translation: CSVTGVGYGYTF.

The V gene is TRBV6-5, the J gene TRBJ2-7; 9 bases map to TRBD1. CDR1 is MNHEY and CDR2 is SVGAGI in the germline V gene. The CDR3 spans 15 residues. Losses at the gene ends were 0 bases for V and 2 bases for J; bases not matched to a gene: 2. The CDR3 DNA sequence: TGTGCCAGCAGTTACTCAGGGACAGGGACCTACGAGCAGTACTTC. Protein: CASSYSGTGTYEQYF.

The chain employs TRBV11-3 and TRBJ1-1; D is ambiguous. Trimming removed 1 base at V and 8 bases at J, with 11 bases between. This CDR3 is built from 13 residues. From germline, CDR1 is SGHNT and CDR2 YENEEA. The CDR3, as DNA: TGTGCCAGCAGCTTAGGGGTCTCCCGCGAAGCTTTCTTT. Protein product: CASSLGVSREAFF.

For the CDR3, the DNA is TGTGCCAGCAGTGAAAAACTGATCGGGACAGGGTCAAACATTCAGTACTTC. It codes for CASSEKLIGTGSNIQYF. This chain connects TRBV25-1 to TRBJ2-4; 9 bases line up with TRBD1. This CDR3 comprises 17 residues. V was clipped by 2 bases and J by 6 bases; unmatched bases: 11. Germline CDR1 MGHDK, CDR2 SYGVNS. Complete variable domain (other parts from reference TRBV25-1 and TRBJ2-4): EADIYQTPRYLVIGTGKKITLECSQTMGHDKMYWYQQDPGMELHLIHYSYGVNSTEKGDLSSESTVSRIRTEHFPLTLESARPSHTSQYLCASSEKLIGTGSNIQYFGAGTRLSVL.

This clone occurred a few times. An end of the junction does not agree with germline; a read error may underlie this. The V and J genes are TRBV6-2 or TRBV6-3 and TRBJ1-6; no clear D. The CDR3 consists of 14 residues. Per the germline V gene, CDR1 is MNHEY and CDR2 is SVGEGT. The CDR3 protein is CASSYSPDNSPLHF. CDR3 nucleotide sequence: TGTGCCAGCAGTTACTCTCCTGATAACTCACCCCTCCACTTT.

This chain connects TRBV9 to TRBJ2-5; D call uncertain. Trimming left V 0 bases short and J 5 bases short, with 14 bases between. Germline V CDR1 and CDR2: SGDLS, YYNGEE. CDR3 length: 15 residues. The CDR3 DNA reads TGTGCCAGCAGCGTAGCTGGGCAGCGTGATGAGACCCAGTACTTC. As protein: CASSVAGQRDETQYF. Drawing the rest from reference TRBV9 and TRBJ2-5, the complete variable domain is DSGVTQTPKHLITATGQRVTLRCSPRSGDLSVYWYQQSLDQGLQFLIQYYNGEERAKGNILERFSAQQFPDLHSELNLSSLELGDSALYFCASSVAGQRDETQYFGPGTRLLVL.

The genes are TRBV5-1 and TRBJ2-5, with D possibly being TRBD1 or TRBD2 (5 bases each). V lost 3 bases to trimming and J lost 9 bases, with 15 bases between them. From germline, CDR1 is SGHRS and CDR2 YFSETQ. There are 13 residues in the CDR3. This CDR3 is CASSSDGDGAQYF. In DNA form, the CDR3 reads TGCGCCAGCAGCTCGGACGGGGACGGGGCCCAGTACTTC.

This chain joins TRBV6-6 and TRBJ2-7, with TRBD1 matching over 10 bases. The CDR3 is made up of 16 amino acids. The V gene's germline CDR1 is MNHNY and CDR2 SVGAGI (reference sequence). Unmatched junction bases numbered 13, after V lost 7 bases and J lost 4 bases. The CDR3 is CASKNPTGGAIYEQYF. The CDR3 bases are TGTGCCAGCAAAAACCCGACAGGGGGCGCGATATACGAGCAGTACTTC.

This chain uses TRBV9 with TRBJ2-7; TRBD1 might be the D (6 bases). Per germline, CDR1 SGDLS and CDR2 YYNGEE. This CDR3 region has 15 residues. The germline V and J ends were trimmed by 1 base and 2 bases, with 13 bases remaining between them. In DNA, the CDR3 is TGTGCCAGCAGCGTATACCCTGGACAGCCCTACGAGCAGTACTTC. This translates into CASSVYPGQPYEQYF. Using reference TRBV9 and TRBJ2-7 for the parts outside the CDR3, the full variable domain is DSGVTQTPKHLITATGQRVTLRCSPRSGDLSVYWYQQSLDQGLQFLIQYYNGEERAKGNILERFSAQQFPDLHSELNLSSLELGDSALYFCASSVYPGQPYEQYFGPGTRLTVT.

The rearrangement joins TRBV2 to TRBJ2-1; D is ambiguous. CDR1 and CDR2 (germline): SNHLY, FYNNEI. The CDR3 is made up of 14 amino acids. V lost 3 bases to trimming and J lost 6 bases, with 12 bases between them. The CDR3 bases are TGTGCCAGCAGTGATATAGTTAGTACCAATGAGCAGTTCTTC. Translating gives CASSDIVSTNEQFF.

This chain connects TRBV20-1 to TRBJ1-5; D is unclear. CDR1 and CDR2 (germline): DFQATT, SNEGSKA (reference sequence). Between the trimmed V and J ends, which lost 3 bases and 0 bases, there was a span of 15 bases. This CDR3 is built from 16 residues. The CDR3 sequence: CSASRRNIPSNQPQHF. The CDR3 DNA reads as TGCAGTGCTAGTCGAAGGAATATACCTAGCAATCAGCCCCAGCATTTT.

The chain recombines TRBV4-1 with TRBJ2-7; 7 bases fit TRBD1. Germline V gene data show CDR1 as MGHRA and CDR2 as YSYEKL. J lost 2 bases, V lost 0 bases, and 13 bases had no gene match. The CDR3 is 18 residues long. This chain's CDR3 is CASSQDQARWDSPYEQYF. CDR3 coding DNA: TGCGCCAGCAGCCAAGATCAGGCGCGATGGGACAGCCCCTACGAGCAGTACTTC.

V and J are TRBV9 and TRBJ2-7, with TRBD1 identical over 8 bases. The V gene's germline CDR1 is SGDLS and CDR2 YYNGEE. This CDR3 has 14 residues. V trimming: 1 base; J trimming: 3 bases; junction bases outside the gene matches: 3. The CDR3 DNA sequence: TGTGCCAGCAGCGTAAGGGGACAGGACTACGAGCAGTACTTC. This sequence encodes CASSVRGQDYEQYF.

The V gene is TRBV5-5, the J gene TRBJ1-2, with D hard to call. The ends were cut back, 6 bases at V and 5 bases at J, with 20 bases in the middle. The CDR3 loop spans 15 amino acids. Germline CDR1 SGHKS, CDR2 YYEKEE (reference sequence). For the CDR3, the DNA is TGTGCCAGCACCGACGTAACGCTGGCAGTTTATGGCTACACCTTC. This sequence encodes CASTDVTLAVYGYTF.

The genes are TRBV7-9 and TRBJ1-2, with D maybe TRBD1 (6 bases). CDR1 is SEHNR and CDR2 is FQNEAQ in the germline V gene (reference sequence). Trimming left V 6 bases short and J 5 bases short, with 19 bases between. The CDR3 is made up of 15 amino acids. CDR3 residues: CASSRAGGTLYGYTF. The CDR3 DNA reads as TGTGCCAGCAGTCGAGCCGGCGGGACATTGTATGGCTACACCTTC.

J is TRBJ2-7 and V is TRBV7-6; perhaps TRBD2 as D (5 bases). The V end lost 5 bases, the J end lost 0 bases, and 17 bases lay between the germline ends. The length of the CDR3 is 16 residues. CDR1 and CDR2 (germline): SGHVS, FNYEAQ. The CDR3 loop is CASSLGLGGLSYEQYF. The CDR3, as DNA: TGTGCCAGCAGCCTCGGGTTGGGCGGGCTCTCCTACGAGCAGTACTTC.

The genes are TRBV9 and TRBJ2-2; no reliable D call. Between the trimmed V and J ends, which lost 0 bases and 5 bases, there was a span of 8 bases. The CDR3 extends over 14 amino acids. Germline values: CDR1 SGDLS, CDR2 YYNGEE. The CDR3 loop reads CASSVGQETGELFF. CDR3 nucleotides: TGTGCCAGCAGCGTAGGTCAGGAGACCGGGGAGCTGTTTTTT.

The V call is TRBV15, the J call TRBJ2-7; no definite D call. V lost 5 bases, J lost 7 bases, and 15 bases lay in between. CDR3 length equals 13 residues. CDR1 and CDR2 from the germline V gene are LNHNV and YYDKDF (reference sequence). The CDR3 sequence: CATSGQPLWEQYF. DNA of the CDR3: TGTGCCACCAGCGGGCAGCCCCTCTGGGAGCAGTACTTC.